One and the same sample provided the 31 T cell receptor beta chains below, sequenced in a study of blood T cell repertoires in COVID-19. Only in-frame clones appear in the TCRdb table, and some are missing; sequencing was by immunoSEQ multiplex PCR. The sample comprises 300,000 to 500,000 clones, roughly 88% of which are singletons, and more than 0.9% rests with the top ten. Sequences were obtained from PBMCs or T cells enriched from blood (not recorded which). The receptors were gathered from a woman under 40 with acute COVID-19.

The rearrangement uses TRBV29-1 and TRBJ1-1; D perhaps matches TRBD1 (5 bases). Germline values: CDR1 SQVTM, CDR2 ANQGSEA. The CDR3 is 11 residues long. V was cut by 3 bases and J by 10 bases, with 12 bases left in between. CDR3 sequence reads: CSVDRAGGAFF. CDR3 in DNA: TGCAGCGTTGATAGGGCGGGGGGAGCTTTCTTT.

The rearrangement joins TRBV18 to TRBJ2-7; 8 bases align to TRBD2. CDR1 KGHSH and CDR2 LQKENI come from the germline V gene. The CDR3 contains 14 residues. The V gene end was trimmed by 3 bases and the J gene end by 4 bases; junction bases not matched to a gene: 5. CDR3 sequence reads: CASSPGTRSYEQYF. The CDR3 nucleotides are TGTGCCAGCTCACCCGGGACTAGGTCATACGAGCAGTACTTC. Together with reference TRBV18 and TRBJ2-7, the CDR3 gives the full variable domain: NAGVMQNPRHLVRRRGQEARLRCSPMKGHSHVYWYRQLPEEGLKFMVYLQKENIIDESGMPKERFSAEFPKEGPSILRIQQVVRGDSAAYFCASSPGTRSYEQYFGPGTRLTVT.

This chain links TRBV2 with TRBJ1-3; TRBD1 aligns across 10 bases. Germline trimming cut 7 bases from V and 0 bases from J; bases unmatched to any gene: 6. This CDR3 contains 16 residues. CDR1 and CDR2 (germline): SNHLY, FYNNEI. CDR3 amino acids: CASTWDRGDSGNTIYF. CDR3 in DNA: TGTGCCAGCACCTGGGACAGGGGAGACTCTGGAAACACCATATATTTT.

In its sample, this clone was seen once. V gene TRBV9 combines with J gene TRBJ1-4; 7 bases match TRBD1. V lost 0 bases, J lost 5 bases, and 1 base stayed unmatched. CDR3 length: 14 residues. CDR1 is SGDLS and CDR2 is YYNGEE in the germline V gene. The CDR3 protein is CASSVEGQNEKLFF. CDR3 DNA: TGTGCCAGCAGCGTAGAGGGACAGAATGAAAAACTGTTTTTT. Complete variable domain (other parts from reference TRBV9 and TRBJ1-4): DSGVTQTPKHLITATGQRVTLRCSPRSGDLSVYWYQQSLDQGLQFLIQYYNGEERAKGNILERFSAQQFPDLHSELNLSSLELGDSALYFCASSVEGQNEKLFFGSGTQLSVL.

The CDR3 nucleotides are TGCGCCAGCAGCCAGGGGGCGGCAGATTCACCCCTCCACTTT. Translated, it gives CASSQGAADSPLHF. This chain links TRBV5-1 with TRBJ1-6; the match to TRBD1 covers 8 bases. V gave up 4 bases and J gave up 8 bases; unmatched junction bases: 5. The CDR3 has 14 amino acids. The germline V gene encodes CDR1 SGHRS and CDR2 YFSETQ.

The chain employs TRBV6-5 and TRBJ1-3; possible D gene TRBD1, 5 bases. Looked up from germline, CDR1 is MNHEY and CDR2 is SVGAGI. This CDR3 is built from 14 residues. V was pared by 10 bases and J by 2 bases, with 15 bases between. The CDR3 reads CATRARAPGNTIYF. The DNA for the CDR3 is TGTGCCACCCGGGCCAGGGCGCCTGGAAACACCATATATTTT.

The chain recombines TRBV7-2 with TRBJ1-5; 10 nucleotides align to TRBD1. V lost 1 base, J lost 0 bases, and 9 bases stayed unmatched. This CDR3 has 19 amino acids. From germline, CDR1 is SGHTA and CDR2 FQGNSA. The CDR3 DNA reads TGTGCCAGCAGCTTAGTAGCAGGGACAGGGGCGTATAGCAATCAGCCCCAGCATTTT. Protein: CASSLVAGTGAYSNQPQHF.

There are a few counts of this clone. The chain joins TRBV21-1 to TRBJ2-2; the table assigns TRBD2, which was not confirmed against the DNA. TRBV21-1 is a recognized pseudogene. The CDR3 has 18 residues. CDR3 sequence (DNA): TGTGCCAGCAGCAAAGTGTTCCTAGCGGGGGATTACACCGGGGAGCTGTTTTTT. Amino acid sequence: CASSKVFLAGDYTGELFF.

Only a few counts were recorded for this clone. The chain employs TRBV7-9 and TRBJ2-1; 8 nucleotides match TRBD1. The CDR3 is made up of 13 amino acids. The germline CDR1 and CDR2 sequences are SEHNR and FQNEAQ (reference sequence). J lost 4 bases, V lost 8 bases, and 4 bases had no gene match. CDR3 bases: TGTGCCAGCCACCGGACAGGGTACAATGAGCAGTTCTTC. Translated, it gives CASHRTGYNEQFF.

The V gene is TRBV11-2, the J gene TRBJ2-7, with 7 bases identical to TRBD1. V shed 4 bases, J shed 4 bases, and the junction held 4 bases outside the gene matches. The V gene's germline CDR1 is SGHAT and CDR2 FQNNGV. The CDR3 has 13 amino acids. CDR3 nucleotides: TGTGCCAGCAGCTATTCAGGGGGTTACGAGCAGTACTTC. Its protein product is CASSYSGGYEQYF.

The chain joins TRBV30 to TRBJ1-3; 7 bases are a match to TRBD1. This CDR3 is 13 amino acids long. After removal of 4 bases from V and 5 bases from J, the junction contained 5 bases not matched to a gene. The V gene's germline CDR1 is GTSNPN and CDR2 SVGIG (reference sequence). In nucleotides, the CDR3 is TGTGCCTGGACTCAGGGGGATAGAAACACCATATATTTT. Residues: CAWTQGDRNTIYF.

This clone showed up just a few times. The chain links TRBV11-2 to TRBJ1-1; possible D gene TRBD1, 5 bases. Germline V CDR1 and CDR2: SGHAT, FQNNGV. V shed 4 bases and J shed 1 base, with 7 bases lying between them. There are 13 residues in the CDR3. The chain's CDR3 is CASSYGGNTEAFF. The CDR3 region has the DNA TGTGCCAGCAGCTACGGGGGGAACACTGAAGCTTTCTTT.

The gene calls are TRBV6-5 and TRBJ2-1; 8 nucleotides align to TRBD2. J was trimmed by 0 bases and V by 6 bases; bases with no gene match: 4. Germline CDR1 is MNHEY and CDR2 is SVGAGI. The CDR3 has 15 amino acids. CDR3 DNA: TGTGCCAGCAGGCTCGGGGGGGGCTCCTACAATGAGCAGTTCTTC. Protein: CASRLGGGSYNEQFF.

V and J are TRBV27 and TRBJ1-2; the match to TRBD1 covers 9 bases. V shed 5 bases, J shed 4 bases, and the junction held 11 bases outside the gene matches. This CDR3 has 16 residues. CDR1 MNHEY and CDR2 SMNVEV come from the germline V gene (reference sequence). The CDR3 DNA is TGTGCCAGCAGTCAGGGACAGGGATACTCCTTCTATGGCTACACCTTC. The encoded protein is CASSQGQGYSFYGYTF.

This chain connects TRBV10-3 to TRBJ2-7; the D gene is possibly TRBD2 (5 bases). Germline loops: CDR1 ENHRY, CDR2 SYGVKD. V dropped 5 bases and J dropped 0 bases, with 17 bases sitting between them. The CDR3 extends over 16 amino acids. CDR3 sequence: CAISTERLAASYEQYF. DNA of the CDR3: TGTGCCATCAGTACAGAAAGGCTAGCTGCCTCCTACGAGCAGTACTTC.

The rearrangement joins TRBV15 to TRBJ2-5; no definite D call. Germline V gene sequence: CDR1 LNHNV, CDR2 YYDKDF (reference sequence). CDR3 length equals 13 residues. V shed 4 bases and J shed 3 bases, with 9 bases lying between them. The CDR3 coding sequence is TGTGCCACCAGCAAACAGCCTGAAGAGACCCAGTACTTC. Amino acid sequence: CATSKQPEETQYF.

The chain recombines TRBV5-1 with TRBJ2-1; a weak D match, TRBD2 (5 bases). Trimming stripped 0 bases from V and 7 bases from J, with 29 bases between. The CDR3 length is 20 residues. Germline lookup yields CDR1 SGHRS and CDR2 YFSETQ. The CDR3 spells CASSLANRKVRRTEWNEQFF. In DNA form, the CDR3 reads TGCGCCAGCAGCTTGGCCAATAGGAAGGTGCGGCGGACTGAGTGGAATGAGCAGTTCTTC.

The V call is TRBV5-1, the J call TRBJ2-1; tentative D call: TRBD2 (5 bases). CDR1 SGHRS and CDR2 YFSETQ come from the germline V gene. CDR3 size: 16 residues. Deletions cut 0 bases from V and 1 base from J, with 11 bases between. CDR3 bases: TGCGCCAGCAGCTTGGGAGGCGGGTTTTCCTACAATGAGCAGTTCTTC. Translated: CASSLGGGFSYNEQFF.

The chain recombines TRBV11-2 with TRBJ1-6, with 7 bases fitting TRBD1. Germline-derived CDR1 and CDR2 are SGHAT and FQNNGV. Trimming cost V 3 bases and J 6 bases; bases outside gene matches: 8. This CDR3 comprises 16 residues. CDR3 DNA sequence: TGTGCCAGCAGCTTGTTTGGGACAGCGCTTAATTCACCCCTCCACTTT. It yields the protein CASSLFGTALNSPLHF. Full variable domain (outside the CDR3, taken from reference TRBV11-2 and TRBJ1-6): EAGVAQSPRYKIIEKRQSVAFWCNPISGHATLYWYQQILGQGPKLLIQFQNNGVVDDSQLPKDRFSAERLKGVDSTLKIQPAKLEDSAVYLCASSLFGTALNSPLHFGNGTRLTVT.

The CDR3 coding sequence is TGTGCCAGCAGCCACAACAGGGGCGGTGGGCAAGAGACCCAGTACTTC. It translates to CASSHNRGGGQETQYF. The chain couples TRBV9 to TRBJ2-5, with 7 nucleotides matching TRBD1. In germline, CDR1 is SGDLS, CDR2 YYNGEE. This CDR3 is built from 16 residues. V lost 4 bases to trimming and J lost 2 bases; unmatched junction nucleotides: 11.

The chain carries TRBV5-1 and TRBJ2-3, with 10 bases lining up with TRBD2. The V gene end was trimmed by 3 bases and the J gene end by 1 base; junction bases not matched to a gene: 5. Germline CDR1 SGHRS, CDR2 YFSETQ. The CDR3 runs to 16 residues. The CDR3 DNA sequence: TGCGCCAGCAGCTCCACCGGGACTAGCGGCACAGATACGCAGTATTTT. Protein product: CASSSTGTSGTDTQYF.

The chain recombines TRBV19 with TRBJ2-1; 10 bases line up with TRBD1. The CDR3 extends over 15 amino acids. Looked up from germline, CDR1 is LNHDA and CDR2 is SQIVND (reference sequence). Losses at the gene ends were 8 bases for V and 2 bases for J; bases not matched to a gene: 6. The chain's CDR3 is CASGWGTGAYNEQFF. In nucleotides, the CDR3 is TGTGCCAGTGGGTGGGGGACAGGGGCCTACAATGAGCAGTTCTTC. The variable domain in full, completed from reference TRBV19 and TRBJ2-1, reads DGGITQSPKYLFRKEGQNVTLSCEQNLNHDAMYWYRQDPGQGLRLIYYSQIVNDFQKGDIAEGYSVSREKKESFPLTVTSAQKNPTAFYLCASGWGTGAYNEQFFGPGTRLTVL.

V and J are TRBV7-9 and TRBJ1-1; 10 bases are a match to TRBD1. Germline loops: CDR1 SEHNR, CDR2 FQNEAQ (reference sequence). V was clipped by 1 base and J by 4 bases; unmatched bases: 6. This CDR3 spans 16 amino acids. CDR3 sequence: CASSLDLGQGTTEAFF. CDR3 nucleotide sequence: TGTGCCAGCAGCTTAGATTTGGGACAGGGGACCACTGAAGCTTTCTTT.

The chain employs TRBV7-9 and TRBJ1-4; D is uncertain. Trimming cost V 8 bases and J 1 base, with 8 bases left between them. The CDR3 covers 13 residues. Germline V CDR1 and CDR2: SEHNR, FQNEAQ (reference sequence). In nucleotides, the CDR3 is TGTGCCAGCCTAGGCGGAACTAATGAAAAACTGTTTTTT. Translating it yields CASLGGTNEKLFF.

This chain connects TRBV4-3 to TRBJ1-1; 11 positions agree with TRBD1. The CDR3 is made up of 15 amino acids. Trimming at V came to 3 bases and at J to 2 bases, leaving 2 bases not matched to a gene. The germline gives CDR1 LGHNA, CDR2 YSLEER. This CDR3 is CASSQDRGLNTEAFF. In DNA, the CDR3 is TGCGCCAGCAGCCAGGACAGGGGGCTCAACACTGAAGCTTTCTTT.

The genes are TRBV5-6 and TRBJ1-6, with TRBD1 identical over 7 bases. The CDR3 extends over 15 amino acids. Germline CDR1 reads SGHDT; CDR2 reads YYEEEE. V was pared by 2 bases and J by 9 bases, with 8 bases of the junction left unmatched. This chain's CDR3 is CASSFRAGGGSPLHF. DNA for the CDR3: TGTGCCAGCAGCTTCCGAGCAGGGGGTGGTTCACCCCTCCACTTT.

The chain recombines TRBV4-1 with TRBJ2-7; 7 bases line up with TRBD1. The CDR3 spans 16 residues. Germline V lookup: CDR1 MGHRA, CDR2 YSYEKL. Unmatched junction bases numbered 8, after V lost 0 bases and J lost 3 bases. The CDR3 sequence: CASSQDPGGVFYEQYF. For the CDR3, the DNA is TGCGCCAGCAGCCAAGACCCAGGGGGAGTTTTCTACGAGCAGTACTTC.

The V and J genes are TRBV25-1 and TRBJ2-5; a possible D gene is TRBD1 (6 bases). The CDR3 extends over 14 amino acids. V lost 3 bases to trimming and J lost 3 bases, with 11 bases between them. Germline assignment: CDR1 MGHDK and CDR2 SYGVNS. The CDR3 protein is CASSDPTGKETQYF. As DNA, the CDR3 is TGTGCCAGCAGTGACCCCACAGGGAAAGAGACCCAGTACTTC. Filled out from reference TRBV25-1 and TRBJ2-5, the complete variable domain reads EADIYQTPRYLVIGTGKKITLECSQTMGHDKMYWYQQDPGMELHLIHYSYGVNSTEKGDLSSESTVSRIRTEHFPLTLESARPSHTSQYLCASSDPTGKETQYFGPGTRLLVL.

This chain uses TRBV5-1 with TRBJ1-5; D is unresolved. V was pared by 0 bases and J by 7 bases, with 11 bases between. The CDR3 has 14 residues. Germline-derived CDR1 and CDR2 are SGHRS and YFSETQ. This CDR3 reads CASSLVSGDQPQHF. The DNA of the CDR3 is TGCGCCAGCAGCTTGGTGTCAGGCGACCAGCCCCAGCATTTT.

J is TRBJ1-2 and V is TRBV11-2; D perhaps matches TRBD1 (5 bases). The CDR3 totals 11 residues. V was clipped by 3 bases and J by 10 bases, with 9 bases between them. Germline lookup yields CDR1 SGHAT and CDR2 FQNNGV. Written as DNA, the CDR3 is TGTGCCAGCAGCTTTACAGGTTACTACACCTTC. This encodes CASSFTGYYTF.

The gene calls are TRBV4-1 and TRBJ1-2; 7 nucleotides agree with TRBD1. With V trimmed by 0 bases and J by 4 bases, 5 bases remained unmatched. CDR1 is MGHRA, CDR2 YSYEKL, per germline. The CDR3 loop spans 15 amino acids. CDR3 in amino acids: CASSQDEGAGYGYTF. CDR3 sequence (DNA): TGCGCCAGCAGCCAAGATGAGGGGGCCGGCTATGGCTACACCTTC.